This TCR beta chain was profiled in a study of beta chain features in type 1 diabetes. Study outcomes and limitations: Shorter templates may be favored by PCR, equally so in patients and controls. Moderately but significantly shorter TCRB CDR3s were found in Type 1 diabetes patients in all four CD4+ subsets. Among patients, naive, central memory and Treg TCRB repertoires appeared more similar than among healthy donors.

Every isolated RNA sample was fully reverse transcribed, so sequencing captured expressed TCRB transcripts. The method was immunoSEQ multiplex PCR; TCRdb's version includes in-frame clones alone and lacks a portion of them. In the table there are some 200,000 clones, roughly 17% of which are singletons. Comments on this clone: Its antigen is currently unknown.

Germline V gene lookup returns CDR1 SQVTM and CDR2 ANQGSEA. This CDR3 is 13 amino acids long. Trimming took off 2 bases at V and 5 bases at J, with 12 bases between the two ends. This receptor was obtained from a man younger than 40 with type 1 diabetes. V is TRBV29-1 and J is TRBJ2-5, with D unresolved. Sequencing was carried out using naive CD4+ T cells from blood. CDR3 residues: CSVEPPAGETQYF. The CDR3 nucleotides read TGCAGCGTTGAACCTCCCGCCGGGGAGACCCAGTACTTC.